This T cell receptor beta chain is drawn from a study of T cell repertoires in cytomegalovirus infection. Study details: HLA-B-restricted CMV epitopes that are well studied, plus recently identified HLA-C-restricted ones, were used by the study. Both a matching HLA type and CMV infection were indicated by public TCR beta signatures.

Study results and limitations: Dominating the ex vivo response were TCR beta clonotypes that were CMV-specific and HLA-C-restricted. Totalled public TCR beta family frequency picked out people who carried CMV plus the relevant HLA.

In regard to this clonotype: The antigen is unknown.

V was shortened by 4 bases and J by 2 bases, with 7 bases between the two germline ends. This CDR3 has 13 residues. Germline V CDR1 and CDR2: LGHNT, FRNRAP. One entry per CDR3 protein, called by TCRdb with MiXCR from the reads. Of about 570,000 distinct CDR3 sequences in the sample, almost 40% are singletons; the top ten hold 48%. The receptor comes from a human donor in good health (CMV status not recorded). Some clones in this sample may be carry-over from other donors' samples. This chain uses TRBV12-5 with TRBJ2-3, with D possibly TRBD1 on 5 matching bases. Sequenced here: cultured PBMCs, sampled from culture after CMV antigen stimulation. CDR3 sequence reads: CASGWGHTDTQYF. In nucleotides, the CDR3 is TGTGCTAGTGGTTGGGGCCACACAGATACGCAGTATTTT.